The 29 T cell receptor beta chains below come from one sample, sequenced in a study of PD-L1 blockade in urothelial cancer. TCRdb keeps only in-frame clones here, not all; method: immunoSEQ multiplex PCR. The sample records around 100,000 clones, over 75% being singletons. Sequencing used PBMCs, obtained around atezolizumab (anti-PD-L1) treatment. The receptors stem from a man in his forties or fifties with urothelial cancer.

The chain uses TRBV5-4 and TRBJ2-7; 8 bases fit TRBD1. V was pared by 4 bases and J by 6 bases, with 6 bases of the junction left unmatched. The CDR3 has 13 amino acids. From germline, CDR1 is SGHNT and CDR2 YYREEE (reference sequence). DNA of the CDR3: TGTGCCAGCAGCGAACGGACAGGGCCCGAGCAGTACTTC. Protein sequence: CASSERTGPEQYF.

J is TRBJ2-7 and V is TRBV14; D is possibly TRBD1 (5 bases). CDR1 and CDR2 from the germline V gene are SGHDN and FVKESK. With 4 bases removed from V and 2 bases from J, the gap between germline ends came to 15 bases. CDR3 length equals 15 residues. In DNA form, the CDR3 reads TGTGCCAGCAGCCCAATCAGGGCCTTTCCCTACGAGCAGTACTTC. Translating it yields CASSPIRAFPYEQYF.

V gene TRBV6-1 combines with J gene TRBJ2-1; D is perhaps TRBD1 (5 bases). CDR1 is MNHNS, CDR2 SASEGT, per germline. The V gene lost 2 bases and the J gene lost 12 bases, with 14 bases spanning the gap. This CDR3 has 13 amino acids. The CDR3 region is CASSEPSPGWQFF. CDR3 coding DNA: TGTGCCAGCAGTGAACCCTCCCCAGGGTGGCAGTTCTTC.

The chain couples TRBV2 to TRBJ2-7, with a possible D match to TRBD1 (6 bases). The V end lost 10 bases, the J end lost 2 bases, and 15 bases lay between the germline ends. The germline CDR1 and CDR2 sequences are SNHLY and FYNNEI. The CDR3 extends over 13 amino acids. DNA for the CDR3: TGTGCCATCGACCGGGACAACACCTACGAGCAGTACTTC. Protein: CAIDRDNTYEQYF.

V usage is TRBV5-5 and J usage is TRBJ1-5; D is perhaps TRBD1 (5 bases). This CDR3 comprises 14 residues. From germline, CDR1 is SGHKS and CDR2 YYEKEE (reference sequence). Trimming removed 1 base from V and 6 bases from J, with 11 bases in between. In nucleotides, the CDR3 is TGTGCCAGCAGCTTGTGGCAGGACACTCAGCCCCAGCATTTT. It translates to CASSLWQDTQPQHF.

The V gene is TRBV19, the J gene TRBJ1-1; D is possibly TRBD1 (5 bases). Germline CDR1 and CDR2: LNHDA and SQIVND (reference sequence). Trimming stripped 5 bases from V and 0 bases from J, with 7 bases between. This CDR3 has 13 amino acids. The DNA of the CDR3 is TGTGCCAGTAGTCACAGGATGAACACTGAAGCTTTCTTT. It yields the protein CASSHRMNTEAFF. Full variable domain (missing parts from reference TRBV19 and TRBJ1-1): DGGITQSPKYLFRKEGQNVTLSCEQNLNHDAMYWYRQDPGQGLRLIYYSQIVNDFQKGDIAEGYSVSREKKESFPLTVTSAQKNPTAFYLCASSHRMNTEAFFGQGTRLTVV.

V gene TRBV28 combines with J gene TRBJ2-7; TRBD2 is a possible D gene (6 bases). CDR3 length: 17 residues. Per the germline V gene, CDR1 is MDHEN and CDR2 is SYDVKM. With 5 bases removed from V and 1 base from J, the gap between germline ends came to 21 bases. The CDR3 bases are TGTGCCAGCAGTCCCCCCCGGGGTAGCGGTCCTTCCTACGAGCAGTACTTC. Residues: CASSPPRGSGPSYEQYF.

The chain joins TRBV6-4 to TRBJ2-1, with TRBD2 as a possible D gene (6 bases). The CDR3 contains 14 residues. The germline CDR1 and CDR2 sequences are MRHNA and SNTAGT. V was clipped by 6 bases and J by 0 bases, with 9 bases between them. This CDR3 is CASRRDSSYNEQFF. CDR3 bases: TGTGCCAGCAGGAGGGACTCCTCCTACAATGAGCAGTTCTTC.

This clone was recorded once. The chain recombines TRBV18 with TRBJ2-2; 9 bases match TRBD2. In germline, CDR1 is KGHSH, CDR2 LQKENI. The CDR3 has 19 residues. The V gene end was trimmed by 0 bases and the J gene end by 4 bases; junction bases not matched to a gene: 12. The CDR3 DNA follows: TGTGCCAGCTCACCACCGAAGCTAGCGGGATCTATAACCACCGGGGAGCTGTTTTTT. As protein: CASSPPKLAGSITTGELFF.

In this sample, this clone turned up a few times. V usage is TRBV30 and J usage is TRBJ1-6; 8 bases match TRBD1. The CDR3 has 16 amino acids. From germline, CDR1 is GTSNPN and CDR2 SVGIG (reference sequence). With V trimmed by 1 base and J by 10 bases, 12 bases remained unmatched. CDR3 coding DNA: TGTGCCTGGAGTGGGGCAGGGGGCGCTTCCAGCTCACCCCTCCACTTT. Translation: CAWSGAGGASSSPLHF.

This rearrangement joins TRBV4-2 to TRBJ1-3; no clear D gene. This CDR3 has 19 amino acids. V lost 0 bases, J lost 2 bases, and 20 bases lay in between. The germline CDR1 and CDR2 sequences are LGHNA and YNFKEQ. The CDR3 loop is CASSQDEQASLRAGNTIYF. The CDR3 DNA reads TGTGCCAGCAGCCAAGATGAGCAGGCTTCCCTTAGAGCTGGAAACACCATATATTTT.

With respect to this clone: One junction end disagrees with the germline gene, perhaps due to a read error. The chain links TRBV18 to TRBJ1-1, with 10 bases lining up with TRBD1. Germline V gene sequence: CDR1 KGHSH, CDR2 LQKENI. The CDR3 length is 15 residues. In nucleotides, the CDR3 is TGTGCCAGCCCACCGGGACAGGGGATGAACACTGAAGCTTTCTTT. This gives the protein CASPPGQGMNTEAFF.

This chain uses TRBV19 with TRBJ2-7; 11 bases align to TRBD2. The CDR3 contains 16 residues. V lost 4 bases to trimming and J lost 2 bases; unmatched junction nucleotides: 7. The germline V gene has CDR1 LNHDA and CDR2 SQIVND (reference sequence). DNA of the CDR3: TGTGCCAGTAGTACTAGATATAGCGGGAGGGCCTACGAGCAGTACTTC. It is translated as CASSTRYSGRAYEQYF.

This chain links TRBV5-1 with TRBJ1-4; 10 bases agree with TRBD1. The V gene's germline CDR1 is SGHRS and CDR2 YFSETQ. J was trimmed by 8 bases and V by 0 bases; bases with no gene match: 10. The CDR3 length is 17 residues. The CDR3 region is CASSLALYGTGDEKLFF. Here the CDR3 DNA reads TGCGCCAGCAGCTTGGCCCTCTACGGGACAGGGGACGAAAAACTGTTTTTT.

The rearrangement joins TRBV5-5 to TRBJ1-6; TRBD1 aligns across 8 bases. With 4 bases clipped from V and 8 bases from J, the junction kept 5 bases outside the gene matches. The germline CDR1 and CDR2 sequences are SGHKS and YYEKEE (reference sequence). CDR3 length: 14 residues. The CDR3 bases are TGTGCCAGCAGCGTCGGACAGGGTTATTCACCCCTCCACTTT. Encoded protein: CASSVGQGYSPLHF. Using reference TRBV5-5 and TRBJ1-6 for the parts outside the CDR3, the full variable domain is DAGVTQSPTHLIKTRGQQVTLRCSPISGHKSVSWYQQVLGQGPQFIFQYYEKEERGRGNFPDRFSARQFPNYSSELNVNALLLGDSALYLCASSVGQGYSPLHFGNGTRLTVT.

This chain connects TRBV7-6 to TRBJ2-7; 7 bases line up with TRBD1. V was clipped by 5 bases and J by 2 bases; unmatched bases: 9. The CDR3 spans 15 residues. Germline V CDR1 and CDR2: SGHVS, FNYEAQ. The CDR3 region is CASSRQYGTAYEQYF. The CDR3 nucleotides are TGTGCCAGCAGCCGTCAATATGGGACAGCCTACGAGCAGTACTTC.

The chain carries TRBV19 and TRBJ2-5, with 9 bases fitting TRBD2. Per germline, CDR1 LNHDA and CDR2 SQIVND (reference sequence). The J segment lost 0 bases and the V segment lost 2 bases, leaving 4 bases of the junction unmatched. The CDR3 runs to 16 residues. The CDR3 bases are TGTGCCAGTAGTATAATCGCTAGCGGGAACCAAGAGACCCAGTACTTC. The encoded protein is CASSIIASGNQETQYF.

The chain recombines TRBV6-6 with TRBJ2-5, with TRBD1 as a possible D gene (6 bases). CDR1 is MNHNY, CDR2 SVGAGI, per germline (reference sequence). V was shortened by 7 bases and J by 5 bases, with 14 bases between the two germline ends. The CDR3 consists of 13 residues. CDR3 DNA sequence: TGTGCCAGCAAATTACAGGGCCCGGAGACCCAGTACTTC. Translated, it gives CASKLQGPETQYF.

The J gene is TRBJ2-4, the V gene TRBV28, with TRBD1 matching 9 bases. The CDR3 length is 17 residues. The junction had 10 bases not matched to a gene; V was cut back by 4 bases and J by 3 bases. The V gene's germline CDR1 is MDHEN and CDR2 SYDVKM. CDR3 bases: TGTGCCAGCAGTTCATCCGGGACAGGGAGAGGCAAAAACATTCAGTACTTC. This sequence encodes CASSSSGTGRGKNIQYF.

The gene calls are TRBV4-2 and TRBJ2-3; the match to TRBD2 covers 8 bases. V shed 0 bases, J shed 4 bases, and the junction held 18 bases outside the gene matches. The CDR3 contains 20 residues. From germline, CDR1 is LGHNA and CDR2 YNFKEQ. The CDR3 reads CASSQEASGSDGLVPDTQYF. Here the CDR3 DNA reads TGTGCCAGCAGCCAAGAAGCCAGCGGGAGTGATGGGTTGGTCCCAGATACGCAGTATTTT.

The rearrangement uses TRBV4-2 and TRBJ2-3, with 7 bases identical to TRBD1. CDR3 size: 15 residues. After removal of 3 bases from V and 1 base from J, the junction contained 4 bases not matched to a gene. Germline V gives CDR1 LGHNA, CDR2 YNFKEQ. In nucleotides, the CDR3 is TGTGCCAGCAGCCACCGAGGACAGGGCACAGATACGCAGTATTTT. Translating gives CASSHRGQGTDTQYF.

This chain uses TRBV7-6 with TRBJ1-3, with 7 bases fitting TRBD1. The germline gives CDR1 SGHVS, CDR2 FNYEAQ. V shed 5 bases, J shed 6 bases, and the junction held 10 bases outside the gene matches. The CDR3 is made up of 15 amino acids. CDR3 protein: CASSPYGQAENTIYF. Here the CDR3 DNA reads TGTGCCAGCAGCCCATATGGACAGGCGGAAAACACCATATATTTT.

The rearrangement joins TRBV7-2 to TRBJ2-7, with 10 bases lining up with TRBD2. This CDR3 is 18 amino acids long. The V gene's germline CDR1 is SGHTA and CDR2 FQGNSA. Unmatched junction bases numbered 11, after V lost 3 bases and J lost 0 bases. CDR3 amino acids: CASSFRASGSEYSYEQYF. CDR3 coding DNA: TGTGCCAGCAGCTTCCGGGCTAGCGGGAGCGAATACTCCTACGAGCAGTACTTC.

CDR3 DNA: TGTGCCAGCAGCTTAGGAGGGGGCAAAGAGACCCAGTACTTC. It yields the protein CASSLGGGKETQYF. The chain joins TRBV7-9 to TRBJ2-5; 7 bases agree with TRBD1. This CDR3 comprises 14 residues. Germline V gene data show CDR1 as SEHNR and CDR2 as FQNEAQ (reference sequence). V lost 1 base to trimming and J lost 3 bases; unmatched junction nucleotides: 2.

The genes are TRBV19 and TRBJ2-7, with 7 nucleotides matching TRBD2. J gave up 0 bases and V 0 bases, and 2 bases lay outside the gene matches. The germline gives CDR1 LNHDA, CDR2 SQIVND (reference sequence). This CDR3 region has 15 residues. In DNA form, the CDR3 reads TGTGCCAGTAGTATAGATCTAGCGGTCTCCTACGAGCAGTACTTC. Translated: CASSIDLAVSYEQYF.

DNA of the CDR3: TGTGTAATACAAAGGGGGCGAACTGAAGCTTTCTTT. It codes for CVIQRGRTEAFF. V gene TRBV6-1 combines with J gene TRBJ1-1; 7 nucleotides line up with TRBD1. Looked up from germline, CDR1 is MNHNS and CDR2 is SASEGT. The CDR3 extends over 12 amino acids.

The genes are TRBV11-2 and TRBJ2-1; 9 nucleotides match TRBD2. The CDR3 spans 18 residues. Germline V gene data show CDR1 as SGHAT and CDR2 as FQNNGV. V lost 0 bases, J lost 8 bases, and 14 bases stayed unmatched. The CDR3 region is CASSLERIAGVASDEQFF. The CDR3 DNA is TGTGCCAGCAGCTTAGAAAGGATAGCGGGAGTAGCTTCCGATGAGCAGTTCTTC.

The chain couples TRBV5-1 to TRBJ2-1; 11 bases are a match to TRBD2. V trimming: 0 bases; J trimming: 4 bases; junction bases outside the gene matches: 6. The V gene's germline CDR1 is SGHRS and CDR2 YFSETQ. The length of the CDR3 is 17 residues. CDR3 residues: CASSLGPGTSGYNEQFF. The CDR3 DNA follows: TGCGCCAGCAGCTTGGGACCGGGGACTAGCGGATACAATGAGCAGTTCTTC.

The chain links TRBV29-1 to TRBJ1-6; TRBD1 agrees at 7 bases. Trimming took 4 bases from V and 7 from J; bases not matched to a gene: 7. This CDR3 has 14 residues. CDR1 SQVTM and CDR2 ANQGSEA come from the germline V gene. The CDR3 loop is CSVGTGRLNSPLHF. DNA of the CDR3: TGCAGCGTTGGGACAGGACGACTGAATTCACCCCTCCACTTT.